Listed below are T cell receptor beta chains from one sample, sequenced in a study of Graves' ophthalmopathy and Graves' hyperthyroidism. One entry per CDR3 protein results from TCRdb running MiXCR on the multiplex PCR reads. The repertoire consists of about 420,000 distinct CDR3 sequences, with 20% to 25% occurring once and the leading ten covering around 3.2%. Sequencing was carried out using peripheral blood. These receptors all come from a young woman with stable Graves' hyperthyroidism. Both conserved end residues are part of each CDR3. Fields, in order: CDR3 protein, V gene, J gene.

CASSYPCVEVSSYEQYF,TRBV6-5,TRBJ2-7
CALRAGKTEAFF,TRBV24-1,TRBJ1-1
CASTPVAIQETQYF,TRBV27,TRBJ2-5
CASSLGTPRDTQYF,TRBV5-1,TRBJ2-3
CASRGGQPRSPLHF,TRBV6-2/TRBV6-3,TRBJ1-6
CASSLPALKRPGGHSYEQYF,TRBV28,TRBJ2-7
CASSRTGSSYTF,TRBV12-3/TRBV12-4,TRBJ1-2
CASSPRLGGYGYTF,TRBV12-3/TRBV12-4,TRBJ1-2
CASSEVWNTEAFF,TRBV6-1,TRBJ1-1
CASSIGQDTEVSFF,TRBV5-1,TRBJ1-1
CASGQGALTVELFF,TRBV2,TRBJ2-2
CATSEAGPNHEAFF,TRBV24-1,TRBJ1-1
CASSHRTSGTYEQYF,TRBV6-1,TRBJ2-7
CASRPGHWNTEAFF,TRBV28,TRBJ1-1
CASGGSSYEQYF,TRBV2,TRBJ2-7